The source of this T cell receptor beta chain is a study of prognosis after radiotherapy for stage I lung cancer. Study details: Across the cohort, concurrent therapy accompanying stereotactic body radiotherapy was administered to no patient. Study findings and constraints: The median unique TCR clone count dropped from roughly 9,900 to 7,200 after stereotactic body radiation therapy.

The sample holds many counts of this clonotype. Its cognate antigen is unknown. Researchers took 6 to 7 milliliters of peripheral blood at each of two time points. Researchers used two-round multiplex PCR to amplify TCR beta CDR3 starting from genomic DNA. TRBV and TRBJ genes each had their own specific primers in first-round PCR. PCR's second round employed universal primers. TCRdb re-called the multiplex PCR reads with MiXCR, one entry per CDR3 protein. This repertoire shows around 26,000 distinct CDR3 sequences, about 45% found once; its top ten account for about 16%. This clonotype was sampled from a donor at least 50 years old with non-small cell lung cancer. The specimen comprised PBMCs, sampled before or after stereotactic body radiation therapy (not recorded which).

In nucleotides, the CDR3 is TGCGCCAGCAGCAAGACAGGCGTAAGCTCTGGGGCCAACGTCCTGACTTTC. It translates to CASSKTGVSSGANVLTF. The chain links TRBV4-1 to TRBJ2-6; weak D call: TRBD1 (6 bases). The germline V and J ends were trimmed by 5 bases and 0 bases, with 14 bases remaining between them. This CDR3 has 17 residues. Germline-derived CDR1 and CDR2 are MGHRA and YSYEKL.